These 5 T cell receptor beta chains were sequenced from one sample in a study of glioma-infiltrating T cells after dendritic cell vaccination. Stated time point: after dendritic cell vaccination, including at tumor progression/relapse. Sequenced by immunoSEQ multiplex PCR; TCRdb stores in-frame clones only, minus some. The table lists fewer than 70,000 clones, about 84% of them singletons. The specimen was blood, collected after dendritic cell vaccination. These TCRs come from a human donor with glioblastoma.

As to this clone: One end of the junction varies from germline; a read error may be responsible. The J gene is TRBJ1-2, the V gene TRBV27; 12 bases align to TRBD1. The CDR3 has 14 residues. Germline CDR1 is MNHEY and CDR2 is SMNVEV (reference sequence). CDR3 region: CASRPRDRGRPSQF. The CDR3 coding sequence is TGTGCCAGCAGGCCTAGGGACAGGGGGCGGCCGAGCCAATTC.

V and J are TRBV11-3 and TRBJ1-2; D is unclear. Trimming took 0 bases from V and 7 from J, leaving 9 bases between them. CDR3 length equals 13 residues. CDR1 is SGHNT and CDR2 is YENEEA in the germline V gene. This CDR3 is CASSLEGSGGYTF. The CDR3 DNA sequence: TGTGCCAGCAGCTTAGAGGGCAGCGGTGGCTACACCTTC.

The V gene is TRBV30, the J gene TRBJ2-5; 8 nucleotides align to TRBD2. In germline, CDR1 is GTSNPN, CDR2 SVGIG (reference sequence). The J segment lost 1 base and the V segment lost 4 bases, leaving 5 bases of the junction unmatched. The CDR3 is made up of 14 amino acids. In DNA, the CDR3 is TGTGCCTGGACAGGGCGGGGGGTCCAAGAGACCCAGTACTTC. It translates to CAWTGRGVQETQYF.

This chain uses TRBV5-1 with TRBJ2-3; the match to TRBD1 covers 10 bases. Looked up from germline, CDR1 is SGHRS and CDR2 is YFSETQ. The CDR3 extends over 16 amino acids. With 0 bases clipped from V and 4 bases from J, the junction kept 5 bases outside the gene matches. CDR3 region: CASSLGDRGLSDTQYF. The CDR3 DNA reads as TGCGCCAGCAGCTTGGGCGACAGGGGGCTTTCAGATACGCAGTATTTT.

The chain combines TRBV6-6 with TRBJ1-2, with D uncertain. Germline values: CDR1 MNHNY, CDR2 SVGAGI (reference sequence). Trimming took off 6 bases at V and 3 bases at J, with 20 bases between the two ends. The CDR3 extends over 16 amino acids. This CDR3 is CASSQDPRRGHYGYTF. CDR3 DNA: TGTGCCAGCAGCCAAGATCCCCGGAGAGGTCACTATGGCTACACCTTC.